Sequencing of this T cell receptor (beta chain) was carried out in a study of blood T cells in healthy people across ages (dated by TCRdb to between 2015 and 2016). Regarding the complete study: Template switching captured roughly one uniquely barcoded TCR beta cDNA molecule per two T cells in model experiments. Using deep sequencing normalized with unique cDNA molecular identifiers, the study measured how TCR beta repertoire diversity changes with age. Four age groups were formed from the donors: young (average 16 years), middle-aged (approximately 42), aged (approximately 60) and long-lived (about 80). To avoid experimental bias, donors of different ages were distributed randomly across sequencing lanes. For two donors (one aged 18 to 30 and one aged 80 or older), the study analyzed two additional independent replicas of 1 million unique cDNA reads from the same blood draw. General findings and caveats noted by the study authors: Conclusive comparison of naive and antigen-experienced compartments was prevented by the profiling of bulk unsorted PBMCs. Compared with the aged group, the long-lived group had more naive CD4+ T cells, fewer expanded clones and increased TCR diversity, a pattern suggesting age selection. A strong correlation was found between observed TCR beta diversity and the percentage of naive T cells measured by flow cytometry. Because the CMV infection status of the donors was unknown, age-related changes in expanded clonotypes may potentially have been confounded. Observed TCR beta diversity per million T cells fell roughly linearly with age, and a significant reduction was already apparent by age roughly 40. Estimates of total diversity based on one million sequenced T cells were regarded as lower bounds and as underestimates.

The donors were roughly 40 Caucasian individuals from Russia, aged about 6 to 95 years, who were systemically healthy. Each donor gave 8 to 10 milliliters of peripheral blood, drawn into EDTA-treated Vacutainer tubes. Ficoll-Paque density-gradient centrifugation was used to isolate PBMCs, with at least 6.5 million obtained per sample. Total RNA was extracted from PBMCs with Trizol reagent, with at least 6 micrograms obtained per sample. For every donor, flow cytometry on a PBMC aliquot measured the percentage of naive CD45RAhigh/CD27high T cells. The junction shows trimming of 3 bases on V and 5 bases on J, plus 10 bases between the germline ends. Counted from cysteine to phenylalanine, this CDR3 has 13 amino acids. Solely the CDR3 DNA is kept, with 39 bases framed from the first base. Looking up the germline V gene yields CDR1 KGHSH and CDR2 LQKENI. This clonotype was seen a few times. Its antigen is unknown. Qualities for individual bases were not recorded, and no much larger clone is one base off.

The method was 5' RACE. A second PCR of about 7 to 12 cycles was run with a J-beta primer mix and a sample-barcoded 5' primer. A unique molecular identifier was introduced onto each TCR beta cDNA molecule by a template-switch 5' adaptor carrying 12 random nucleotides. Each sample yielded at least 3 million CDR3-containing paired-end reads. All of the RNA was converted into first-strand cDNA using the Mint cDNA synthesis kit, with a TRBC-specific oligonucleotide serving as the primer. All cDNA was treated with uracil-DNA glycosylase and then went through a first 18-cycle PCR with the universal primers M1SS and BC2_uni_R. Under the source paper's analysis protocol: Each sample was normalized by randomly selecting 1 million high-quality reads, each carrying a distinct molecular identifier. Reads with shared molecular identifiers were discarded instead of being binned into consensus sequences. CDR3 identification, clonotype clustering and error correction used MiTCR with a Q25 quality threshold and the strictest error-elimination algorithm. A nonparametric unseen species model with Euler transformation was used to estimate lower-bound total TCR beta diversity. TCRdb redid the processing of the public reads, applying fastp at Q25 and MiXCR, and retained in-frame beta chains. Every entry covers one CDR3 protein and lists the most common genes and DNA from its rows. These V and J calls originate from TCRdb's pipeline instead of the authors' own analysis. This sample lists approximately 2,000,000 distinct CDR3 sequences; about 39% were detected once. In total, the top ten clones hold under 25% of the sample.

Recombination connected TRBV18 to TRBJ2-5; the D gene is possibly TRBD1, with 5 bases matching. The clonotype was recovered from a human donor in good health. Material for sequencing was blood. CDR3 sequence: CASSPQKGETQYF. The DNA sequence follows: TGTGCCAGCTCACCCCAGAAGGGGGAGACCCAGTACTTC.